This T cell receptor beta chain was observed in a study of T-cell reconstitution after alpha-beta-depleted transplantation in children. This clonotype has a handful of counts. This CDR3 is built from 15 residues. The ends were cut back, 0 bases at V and 5 bases at J, with 10 bases in the middle. TCRbeta library construction was performed incorporating unique molecular identifiers. In TCRdb, the PCR reads were re-called with MiXCR into one record per CDR3 protein. The table has about 610,000 distinct CDR3 sequences, roughly a tenth seen once. The TCR sequence derives from a human donor who donated a stem cell graft to a child with acute myeloid leukemia. Material: PBMCs from the stem cell graft donor, obtained from the stem cell graft. The genes are TRBV12-3 or TRBV12-4 and TRBJ1-4; D perhaps matches TRBD1 (6 bases). CDR3 in DNA: TGTGCCAGCAGTTTAGCTAGGGGGGCCAATGAAAAACTGTTTTTT. It encodes CASSLARGANEKLFF.